The 13 T cell receptor beta chains reported below all come from one sample, sequenced in a study of blood T cell repertoires in COVID-19. Repertoires were generated with immunoSEQ multiplex PCR, while TCRdb's copy carries only in-frame clones and drops some. The sample lists some 41,000 clones, 65% to 85% occurring once. Sequencing input: peripheral blood. The receptors were sampled from an elderly man in a cohort sampled during active COVID-19.

The chain recombines TRBV28 with TRBJ2-7; 8 bases agree with TRBD1. Trimming took 1 base from V and 3 from J; bases not matched to a gene: 5. Germline CDR1 and CDR2: MDHEN and SYDVKM. This CDR3 contains 15 residues. The CDR3 here is CASSLFDRGDYEQYF. The CDR3, as DNA: TGTGCCAGCAGTTTATTTGACAGGGGTGACTACGAGCAGTACTTC. The full variable domain, its missing parts supplied by reference TRBV28 and TRBJ2-7, is DVKVTQSSRYLVKRTGEKVFLECVQDMDHENMFWYRQDPGLGLRLIYFSYDVKMKEKGDIPEGYSVSREKKERFSLILESASTNQTSMYLCASSLFDRGDYEQYFGPGTRLTVT.

The genes are TRBV18 and TRBJ1-1, with D tentatively TRBD1 (5 bases). Germline assignment: CDR1 KGHSH and CDR2 LQKENI. CDR3 length: 13 amino acids. V was trimmed by 9 bases and J by 0 bases, leaving 11 bases between them. CDR3 sequence reads: CASCRVVNTEAFF. The CDR3 DNA follows: TGTGCCAGTTGCAGGGTGGTGAACACTGAAGCTTTCTTT.

This rearrangement joins TRBV19 to TRBJ1-3, with D perhaps matching TRBD1 (6 bases). V was trimmed by 10 bases and J by 0 bases, leaving 19 bases between them. Germline CDR1 and CDR2: LNHDA and SQIVND (reference sequence). The CDR3 totals 16 residues. CDR3 residues: CATQPRDTNSGNTIYF. DNA for the CDR3: TGTGCCACCCAACCGAGGGACACCAACTCTGGAAACACCATATATTTT.

The chain couples TRBV7-9 to TRBJ2-3; 10 nucleotides align to TRBD2. The CDR3 covers 18 residues. Per the germline V gene, CDR1 is SEHNR and CDR2 is FQNEAQ (reference sequence). V lost 1 base to trimming and J lost 4 bases; unmatched junction nucleotides: 11. In nucleotides, the CDR3 is TGTGCCAGCAGCTTAGGGGTTCAGGCTAGCGGGAGCCCAGATACGCAGTATTTT. This sequence encodes CASSLGVQASGSPDTQYF.

The chain uses TRBV7-9 and TRBJ2-1, with 11 bases that match TRBD2. The CDR3 totals 15 residues. Germline trimming cut 5 bases from V and 4 bases from J; bases unmatched to any gene: 4. The V gene's germline CDR1 is SEHNR and CDR2 FQNEAQ (reference sequence). This chain's CDR3 is CASSPGTSGYNEQFF. The CDR3 nucleotides read TGTGCCAGCAGCCCCGGGACTAGCGGATACAATGAGCAGTTCTTC.

The V gene is TRBV2, the J gene TRBJ1-2, with TRBD1 matching over 7 bases. V shed 6 bases, J shed 6 bases, and the junction held 16 bases outside the gene matches. Germline V CDR1 and CDR2: SNHLY, FYNNEI. The CDR3 is 16 residues long. CDR3 sequence (DNA): TGTGCCAGCAGGGACCCCTTTAGGGGGCTAGGGAATGGCTACACCTTC. Translating it yields CASRDPFRGLGNGYTF.

This clone was counted only a few times. The chain uses TRBV5-6 and TRBJ2-7, with 7 bases matching TRBD2. The trim removed 1 base at V and 1 base at J, leaving 2 bases unmatched. Germline CDR1 and CDR2: SGHDT and YYEEEE. This CDR3 spans 14 amino acids. Here the CDR3 DNA reads TGTGCCAGCAGCTTGCCGGGGGGTTCCTACGAGCAGTACTTC. Translating gives CASSLPGGSYEQYF.

The chain links TRBV9 to TRBJ2-1; D perhaps matches TRBD1 (6 bases). With 3 bases removed from V and 0 bases from J, the gap between germline ends came to 10 bases. CDR3 length: 15 amino acids. The germline CDR1 and CDR2 sequences are SGDLS and YYNGEE. This chain's CDR3 is CASSAQGSSYNEQFF. CDR3 coding DNA: TGTGCCAGCAGCGCCCAGGGGAGCTCCTACAATGAGCAGTTCTTC.

The rearrangement uses TRBV5-1 and TRBJ1-1; tentative D call: TRBD1 (5 bases). Trimming left V 4 bases short and J 5 bases short, with 15 bases between. The CDR3 is made up of 14 amino acids. The germline V gene has CDR1 SGHRS and CDR2 YFSETQ. CDR3 nucleotide sequence: TGCGCCAGCAGCCCGGGGGGGTCAGGGACTGAAGCTTTCTTT. Translated, it gives CASSPGGSGTEAFF.

This chain uses TRBV28 with TRBJ2-6; 7 bases fit TRBD1. CDR1 and CDR2 (germline): MDHEN, SYDVKM. V lost 6 bases to trimming and J lost 4 bases; unmatched junction nucleotides: 6. This CDR3 has 15 residues. CDR3 DNA: TGTGCCAGCAGCACGACAGGGTTCGGGGCCAACGTCCTGACTTTC. The encoded protein is CASSTTGFGANVLTF.

This clone occurred many times. The V call is TRBV28, the J call TRBJ1-1, with TRBD1 as a possible D gene (6 bases). Per the germline V gene, CDR1 is MDHEN and CDR2 is SYDVKM. This CDR3 comprises 13 residues. Trimming stripped 6 bases from V and 3 bases from J, with 11 bases between. The chain's CDR3 is CASRRGLDTEAFF. CDR3 coding DNA: TGTGCCAGCAGGCGGGGGCTGGACACTGAAGCTTTCTTT.

This clone was found once. J is TRBJ1-1 and V is TRBV28, with D possibly TRBD1 on 5 matching bases. CDR1 is MDHEN, CDR2 SYDVKM, per germline. The CDR3 is 13 residues long. Trimming took off 6 bases at V and 3 bases at J, with 11 bases between the two ends. CDR3 DNA sequence: TGTGCCAGCAGCCCAGGACATCACACTGAAGCTTTCTTT. Translation gives CASSPGHHTEAFF.

CDR3 residues: CAISPVQGNYGYTF. CDR3 DNA sequence: TGTGCCATCAGCCCAGTACAGGGTAACTATGGCTACACCTTC. The gene calls are TRBV10-3 and TRBJ1-2; D is perhaps TRBD1 (6 bases). V was shortened by 6 bases and J by 1 base, with 12 bases between the two germline ends. The CDR3 loop spans 14 amino acids. Germline loops: CDR1 ENHRY, CDR2 SYGVKD.